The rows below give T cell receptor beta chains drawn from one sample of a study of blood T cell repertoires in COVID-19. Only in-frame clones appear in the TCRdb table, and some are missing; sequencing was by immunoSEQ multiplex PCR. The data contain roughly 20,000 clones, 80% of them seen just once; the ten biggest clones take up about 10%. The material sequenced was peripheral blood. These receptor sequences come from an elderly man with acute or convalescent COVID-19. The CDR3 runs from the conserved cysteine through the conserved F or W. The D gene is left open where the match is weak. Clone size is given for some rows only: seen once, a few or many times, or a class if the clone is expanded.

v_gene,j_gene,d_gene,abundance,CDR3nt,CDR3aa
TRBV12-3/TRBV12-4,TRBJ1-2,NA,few,TGTGCCAGCAGTTTATCAGGGCTCGGCTACACCTTC,CASSLSGLGYTF
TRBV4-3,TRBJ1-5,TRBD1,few,TGCGCCAGCAGCCAAGAAGCAGGAGGGACAGGGTGGCTTCAGCCCCAGCATTTT,CASSQEAGGTGWLQPQHF
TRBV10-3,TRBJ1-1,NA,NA,TGTGCCTCAAACGAAGGGGAGAACACTGAAGCTTTCTTT,CASNEGENTEAFF
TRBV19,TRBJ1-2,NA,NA,TGTGCCAGTAGTATCTACGGAGTAGAGTATGGCTACACCTTC,CASSIYGVEYGYTF
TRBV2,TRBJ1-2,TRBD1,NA,TGTGCCAGCAGTGAAGGACGGACAGGGCAAGGCTACACCTTC,CASSEGRTGQGYTF
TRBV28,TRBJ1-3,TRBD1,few,TGTGCCAGCAGTTTATTAGACAGGGTCTCTGGAAACACCATATATTTT,CASSLLDRVSGNTIYF
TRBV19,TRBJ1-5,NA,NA,TGTGCCAGTAGTATTCTAGAACATCAGCCCCAGCATTTT,CASSILEHQPQHF
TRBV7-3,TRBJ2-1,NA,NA,TGTGCCAGCAGCCCCGGGGGGCGGGGGATCAACAATGAGCAGTTCTTC,CASSPGGRGINNEQFF
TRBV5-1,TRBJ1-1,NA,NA,TGCGCCAGCAGCATAGCCGGACAACCGAACACTGAAGCTTTCTTT,CASSIAGQPNTEAFF
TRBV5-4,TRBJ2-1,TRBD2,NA,TGTGCCAGCAGCTTGGCTAGCGGGGGCCAACGCAATGAGCAGTTCTTC,CASSLASGGQRNEQFF
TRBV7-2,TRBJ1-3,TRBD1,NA,TGTGCCAGCAGCCCCCGGACAGGGGTCGGGAACACCATATATTTT,CASSPRTGVGNTIYF
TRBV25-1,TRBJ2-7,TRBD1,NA,TGTGCCAGTAGACAGGGCCCCACCGAGCAGTACTTC,CASRQGPTEQYF
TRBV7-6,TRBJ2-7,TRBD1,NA,TGTGCCAGCAGCTCCTGGGACAGGGCCTACGAGCAGTACTTC,CASSSWDRAYEQYF
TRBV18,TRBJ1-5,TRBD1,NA,TGTGCCAGCTCACCAGACAGGGAGCAGCCCCAGCATTTT,CASSPDREQPQHF
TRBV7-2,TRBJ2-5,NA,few,TGTGCCAGCAGGGGCGGGGCAGCCTCCTCTGAGACCCAGTACTTC,CASRGGAASSETQYF
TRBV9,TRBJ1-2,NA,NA,TGTGCCAGCAGCGGTAATAGTCTCCCCTCATATGGCTACACCTTC,CASSGNSLPSYGYTF
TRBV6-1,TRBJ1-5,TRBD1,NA,TGTGCCAGCAGTGACCGGGACAGGGGCCATCAGCCCCAGCATTTT,CASSDRDRGHQPQHF
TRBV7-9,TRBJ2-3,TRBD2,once,TGTGCCAGCAGCTTCGCCGGGGGGAGGGATACGCAGTATTTT,CASSFAGGRDTQYF
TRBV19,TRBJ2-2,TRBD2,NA,TGTGCCACAAAGGGGCTAGCGGGGGGGAGCGGCGGGGAGCTGTTTTTT,CATKGLAGGSGGELFF
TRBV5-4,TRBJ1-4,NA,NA,TGTGCCAGCAGCCCCGGGACAAATGAAAAACTGTTTTTT,CASSPGTNEKLFF
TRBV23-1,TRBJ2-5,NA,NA,TGCGCCAGCAGTCAATTGGGGCGGCCAGGGCGGGGGCCCCAAGAGACCCAGTACTTC,CASSQLGRPGRGPQETQYF
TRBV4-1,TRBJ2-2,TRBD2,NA,TGCGCCAGCAGAAGCAAGGTACGGGGGGAACGAGGCGGGGAGCTGTTTTTT,CASRSKVRGERGGELFF
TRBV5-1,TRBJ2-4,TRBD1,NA,TGCGCCAGCAGCTTGGAGTCAGGGGGCTTTGGCATTCAGTACTTC,CASSLESGGFGIQYF
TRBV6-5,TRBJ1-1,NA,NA,TGTGCCAGCAGTTCCCGCGCGGGAGGGGAGGGCACTGAAGCTTTCTTT,CASSSRAGGEGTEAFF
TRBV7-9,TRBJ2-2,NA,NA,TGTGCCAGCACAGGGGTAGCGGGCGTGAACACCGGGGAGCTGTTTTTT,CASTGVAGVNTGELFF
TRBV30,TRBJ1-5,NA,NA,TGTGCCTGGAGTGTACAGACCGGTAGCAATCAGCCCCAGCATTTT,CAWSVQTGSNQPQHF
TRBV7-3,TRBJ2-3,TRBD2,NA,TGTGCCAGCAGCTTTAAGCGGGGGGACACAGATACGCAGTATTTT,CASSFKRGDTDTQYF
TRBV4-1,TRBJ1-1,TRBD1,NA,TGCGCCAGCAGCCGAGAGACAGGGGGTCCTACTGAAGCTTTCTTT,CASSRETGGPTEAFF
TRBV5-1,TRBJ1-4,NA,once,TGCGCCAGCAGAATCTCGGGGGTGGATGAAAAACTGTTTTTT,CASRISGVDEKLFF
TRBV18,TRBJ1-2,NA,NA,TGTGCCAGCTCACCCCCCAGTCCGTATGGCTACACCTTC,CASSPPSPYGYTF
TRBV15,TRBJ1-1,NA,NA,TGTGCCACCAGCTGGACTCCATCCGGGCTGAACACTGAAGCTTTCTTT,CATSWTPSGLNTEAFF
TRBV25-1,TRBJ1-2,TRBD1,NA,TGTGCCAGCAGTCCCCGACAACGCCTAACAGGGGGCGGGGGCTACACCTTC,CASSPRQRLTGGGGYTF
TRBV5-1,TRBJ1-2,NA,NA,TGCGCCAGCAGCGAATACAGAAACTCTAACTATGGCTACACCTTC,CASSEYRNSNYGYTF
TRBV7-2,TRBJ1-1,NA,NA,TGTGCCAGCAGCTACCCTGCAGGCCCTAACACTGAAGCTTTCTTT,CASSYPAGPNTEAFF
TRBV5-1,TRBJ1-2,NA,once,TGCGCCAGCAGCTTGTCTGGGGGCATGGGGGATGGCTACACCTTC,CASSLSGGMGDGYTF
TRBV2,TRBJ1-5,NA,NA,TGTGCCAGCAGTGGGGGCACCAATAGCAATCAGCCCCAGCATTTT,CASSGGTNSNQPQHF
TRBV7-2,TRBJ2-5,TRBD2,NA,TGTGCCAGCAGCGTCACCGCCGGGACTAGCGGGGGGGGTACAAAGTACTTC,CASSVTAGTSGGGTKYF